The rows below give T cell receptor beta chains drawn from one sample of a study of regulatory T cells in long-lasting Graves disease. TCRdb passed the multiplex PCR reads through MiXCR, listing each CDR3 protein once. The sample lists 380,000 or so distinct CDR3 sequences, 16% occurring once. These same records also appear under a second study, on T cells in Graves' hyperthyroidism and ophthalmopathy.

Sequences were derived from peripheral blood mononuclear cells (PBMCs), sampled at new diagnosis, from a patient treated with antithyroid drugs. Receptors originate from a woman between 18 and 29 years old with Graves disease. CDR3s include the opening cysteine and the closing phenylalanine or tryptophan. The order of the fields is J gene, D gene, V gene, clone size, CDR3 protein, CDR3 DNA. A D gene is named only where the DNA matches it firmly. A row's size may be missing; if present it is once, few, many or a size class.

j_gene: TRBJ2-2; d_gene: -; v_gene: TRBV2; abundance: -; CDR3aa: CASRAQGYTGELFF; CDR3nt: TGTGCCAGCAGGGCACAGGGTTACACCGGGGAGCTGTTTTTT
j_gene: TRBJ1-5; d_gene: -; v_gene: TRBV28; abundance: few; CDR3aa: CASRPERGNQPQHF; CDR3nt: TGTGCCAGCAGGCCGGAAAGGGGGAATCAGCCCCAGCATTTT
j_gene: TRBJ1-1; d_gene: -; v_gene: TRBV28; abundance: many; CDR3aa: CASSFIDSLGTEAFF; CDR3nt: TGTGCCAGCAGTTTTATAGACAGTCTAGGAACTGAAGCTTTCTTT
j_gene: TRBJ1-2; d_gene: -; v_gene: TRBV19; abundance: many; CDR3aa: CASNPVGDLYGYTF; CDR3nt: TGTGCCAGTAACCCGGTTGGGGACTTGTATGGCTACACCTTC
j_gene: TRBJ1-5; d_gene: -; v_gene: TRBV20-1; abundance: -; CDR3aa: CSARDSRANQPQHF; CDR3nt: TGCAGTGCTAGAGATAGTCGGGCGAATCAGCCCCAGCATTTT
j_gene: TRBJ2-1; d_gene: -; v_gene: TRBV12-3/TRBV12-4; abundance: many; CDR3aa: CASSPLSPLSWQFF; CDR3nt: TGTGCCAGCAGTCCCCTATCTCCTTTATCATGGCAGTTCTTC
j_gene: TRBJ2-3; d_gene: TRBD1; v_gene: TRBV27; abundance: many; CDR3aa: CASSLDRPTDTQYF; CDR3nt: TGTGCCAGCAGCTTGGACAGGCCCACAGATACGCAGTATTTT
j_gene: TRBJ2-7; d_gene: -; v_gene: TRBV5-4; abundance: few; CDR3aa: CASSGGAEGHEQYF; CDR3nt: TGTGCCAGCAGCGGCGGGGCTGAAGGCCACGAGCAGTACTTC
j_gene: TRBJ2-7; d_gene: -; v_gene: TRBV7-8; abundance: -; CDR3aa: CASSSFGRSSYEQYF; CDR3nt: TGTGCCAGCAGCTCTTTCGGTCGTTCTTCCTACGAGCAGTACTTC
j_gene: TRBJ1-4; d_gene: TRBD1; v_gene: TRBV12-3/TRBV12-4; abundance: few; CDR3aa: CASSATGRNEKLFF; CDR3nt: TGTGCCAGCAGCGCGACAGGGAGGAATGAAAAACTGTTTTTT
j_gene: TRBJ1-4; d_gene: TRBD1; v_gene: TRBV28; abundance: many; CDR3aa: CASSFSRGRFNEKLFF; CDR3nt: TGTGCCAGCAGTTTTAGCAGGGGGCGCTTCAATGAAAAACTGTTTTTT
j_gene: TRBJ2-7; d_gene: TRBD2; v_gene: TRBV4-1; abundance: many; CDR3aa: CASSQGLAVYEQYF; CDR3nt: TGCGCCAGCAGCCAAGGACTAGCGGTCTACGAGCAGTACTTC
j_gene: TRBJ1-1; d_gene: TRBD1; v_gene: TRBV18; abundance: many; CDR3aa: CASSYRGLSTEAFF; CDR3nt: TGTGCCAGCTCGTACAGGGGGCTCAGCACTGAAGCTTTCTTT
j_gene: TRBJ2-5; d_gene: TRBD2; v_gene: TRBV5-1; abundance: -; CDR3aa: CASRRTSGREETQYF; CDR3nt: TGCGCCAGCAGACGGACTAGCGGACGGGAGGAGACCCAGTACTTC
j_gene: TRBJ1-2; d_gene: TRBD1; v_gene: TRBV30; abundance: -; CDR3aa: CASSLTRTGVYGYTF; CDR3nt: TGTGCCAGTAGTCTGACTCGGACAGGGGTATATGGCTACACCTTC
j_gene: TRBJ2-3; d_gene: TRBD2; v_gene: TRBV7-2; abundance: many; CDR3aa: CASSLVSSGGLADTQYF; CDR3nt: TGTGCCAGCAGCTTGGTATCTAGCGGGGGGCTTGCGGATACGCAGTATTTT